The TCR beta chain under discussion was sequenced for a study of T cells in Graves' hyperthyroidism and ophthalmopathy. Study at large: At initial diagnosis, before any treatment had begun, peripheral blood was obtained. Whole-study results and caveats: Model predictions of ophthalmopathy came a median around 6.5 months before onset. In simple terms, a model built on 13 V-J features told ophthalmopathy apart from stable hyperthyroidism.

Patients showing uncontrolled infection, other autoimmune disease, pregnancy or lactation were ineligible. About this clonotype itself: Its antigen remains unknown.

The CDR3 extends over 19 amino acids. The germline gives CDR1 MGHRA, CDR2 YSYEKL. V trimming: 3 bases; J trimming: 8 bases; junction bases outside the gene matches: 22. Amplification of TCR beta CDR3 regions was performed using RNA transcripts as template. With the HTBI primer set, the TCR CDR3 went through a first round of RT-PCR. Each CDR3 protein gets one entry after TCRdb re-called the multiplex PCR reads with MiXCR. The repertoire includes over 250,000 distinct CDR3 sequences, less than 30% of them detected once, and around 28% sits in the top ten. The chain employs TRBV4-1 and TRBJ1-2, with 9 nucleotides matching TRBD1. The source is a man in his forties or fifties with Graves' hyperthyroidism that later progressed to Graves' ophthalmopathy. Sequencing was carried out using blood. The CDR3 DNA reads as TGCGCCAGCAGCCACGGAACTGGGACAGGGTTTTCCATCGGGTTCGGCTACACCTTC. Translated, it gives CASSHGTGTGFSIGFGYTF.